One TCR beta chain is described in this entry. The use of a sample-barcoded 5' primer and a J-beta primer mix characterized a second PCR of roughly 7 to 12 cycles. No fewer than 2.5 million CDR3-containing paired-end reads came from each sample. MiXCR, run by TCRdb on the 5' RACE reads, gives a single entry per CDR3 protein. The sample records hundreds of thousands of distinct CDR3 sequences, around 38% being singletons. Germline V gene data show CDR1 as DFQATT and CDR2 as SNEGSKA (reference sequence). The CDR3 totals 15 residues. V lost 4 bases and J lost 6; bases outside the gene matches: 6. The sample belongs to a study of blood T cells in healthy people across ages.

This sequence joins TRBV20-1 and TRBJ2-3; the match to TRBD2 covers 14 bases. The receptor's source is a man older than 75 in good health. The source material was blood. CDR3 in amino acids: CSATRTSGGRDTQYF. The DNA for the CDR3 is TGCAGTGCTACTAGGACTAGCGGGGGGCGTGATACGCAGTATTTT.